Below, 16 T cell receptor beta chains from the same sample are listed, as sequenced in a study of CD4 T cells in relation to SARS-CoV-2 and coronaviruses. These TCRs are of unknown antigen specificity. Only in-frame clones appear in the TCRdb table, and some are missing; sequencing was by immunoSEQ multiplex PCR. This sample yields around 24,000 clones, of which roughly 80% are seen a single time; around 11% belongs to the top ten. The unexposed donors gave CD4+ T cells in about 2011-2018, prior to COVID-19. The cells were cultured for about ten days before CD4+ T cells were isolated. The sample taken for sequencing was CD4+ T cells from PBMCs, cultured in vitro. Receptors were obtained from a human donor in good health.

The chain has TRBV24-1 and TRBJ2-1; D is unclear. The V gene lost 5 bases and the J gene lost 4 bases, with 5 bases spanning the gap. This CDR3 contains 12 residues. CDR1 is KGHDR and CDR2 is SFDVKD in the germline V gene. Written as DNA, the CDR3 is TGTGCCACCAGTGGGCCGTACAATGAGCAGTTCTTC. Protein sequence: CATSGPYNEQFF.

The chain couples TRBV7-3 to TRBJ2-2; TRBD1 matches at 10 bases. Trimming removed 4 bases from V and 4 bases from J; junction bases left unmatched: 6. Looked up from germline, CDR1 is SGHTA and CDR2 is FQGTGA. This CDR3 contains 16 residues. CDR3 sequence: CASSSGQGGSTGELFF. CDR3 in DNA: TGTGCCAGCAGCTCTGGACAGGGGGGGAGCACCGGGGAGCTGTTTTTT.

This chain connects TRBV7-9 to TRBJ2-7; TRBD2 agrees at 7 bases. Unmatched junction bases numbered 8, after V lost 0 bases and J lost 0 bases. The germline V gene encodes CDR1 SEHNR and CDR2 FQNEAQ (reference sequence). This CDR3 has 17 residues. The CDR3 here is CASSLASGLPSSYEQYF. The DNA for the CDR3 is TGTGCCAGCAGCTTAGCCTCGGGACTACCAAGCTCCTACGAGCAGTACTTC.

V usage is TRBV14 and J usage is TRBJ1-1, with TRBD1 identical over 11 bases. Germline trimming cut 4 bases from V and 5 bases from J; bases unmatched to any gene: 6. Germline V gives CDR1 SGHDN, CDR2 FVKESK. This CDR3 has 15 amino acids. The chain's CDR3 is CASSPDRDRGTEAFF. In nucleotides, the CDR3 is TGTGCCAGCAGCCCAGACCGGGACAGGGGGACTGAAGCTTTCTTT.

The sample holds one count of this clone. The chain recombines TRBV18 with TRBJ2-2, with 10 bases identical to TRBD1. Germline V gene sequence: CDR1 KGHSH, CDR2 LQKENI. V was clipped by 2 bases and J by 5 bases; unmatched bases: 8. This CDR3 has 17 residues. This CDR3 reads CASSPFDRGLDTGELFF. The CDR3 DNA follows: TGTGCCAGCTCACCATTCGACAGGGGGCTTGATACCGGGGAGCTGTTTTTT. Full variable domain (missing parts from reference TRBV18 and TRBJ2-2): NAGVMQNPRHLVRRRGQEARLRCSPMKGHSHVYWYRQLPEEGLKFMVYLQKENIIDESGMPKERFSAEFPKEGPSILRIQQVVRGDSAAYFCASSPFDRGLDTGELFFGEGSRLTVL.

The chain joins TRBV28 to TRBJ2-7, with D tentatively TRBD2 (5 bases). The germline V and J ends were trimmed by 7 bases and 1 base, with 14 bases remaining between them. Germline CDR1 and CDR2: MDHEN and SYDVKM. The CDR3 sequence is 14 residues long. The DNA for the CDR3 is TGTGCCAGCACCCCTAGCAGGCTATCCTACGAGCAGTACTTC. Translation: CASTPSRLSYEQYF.

This clone turned up a few times. The CDR3 nucleotides read TGTGCCAGCAGCCAAACGGCGGCTAGCGGGACAGATACGCAGTATTTT. Amino acids: CASSQTAASGTDTQYF. The chain has TRBV3-1 (or the pseudogene TRBV3-2) and TRBJ2-3, with TRBD2 matching 8 bases. Per the germline V gene, CDR1 is LGHDT and CDR2 is YNNKEL (reference sequence). J gave up 3 bases and V 2 bases, and 7 bases lay outside the gene matches. This CDR3 region has 16 residues.

The J gene is TRBJ2-1, the V gene TRBV14; D is unresolved. The CDR3 is 16 amino acids. The germline V and J ends were trimmed by 1 base and 6 bases, with 16 bases remaining between them. Germline V lookup: CDR1 SGHDN, CDR2 FVKESK. The CDR3 bases are TGTGCCAGCAGCCAAGGAATCCCTAAGGTCCCCAATGAGCAGTTCTTC. Its protein is CASSQGIPKVPNEQFF.

The chain uses TRBV27 and TRBJ2-7; TRBD1 matches 8 bases. CDR1 and CDR2 from the germline V gene are MNHEY and SMNVEV (reference sequence). The junction had 6 bases not matched to a gene; V was cut back by 4 bases and J by 4 bases. The CDR3 length is 14 residues. This CDR3 reads CASSSTGVGYEQYF. As DNA, the CDR3 is TGTGCCAGCAGTTCGACAGGGGTAGGGTACGAGCAGTACTTC.

This clone occurred a few times. The V call is TRBV12-3 or TRBV12-4, the J call TRBJ2-6; a weak D match, TRBD2 (6 bases). This CDR3 has 12 amino acids. V shed 7 bases and J shed 19 bases, with 20 bases lying between them. The CDR3 bases are TGTGCCAGCAATTCCCTCCCGGGACTGGTAACTTTC. It translates to CASNSLPGLVTF.

This clone was picked up a small number of times. This rearrangement joins TRBV27 to TRBJ1-1; unclear D gene. This CDR3 has 12 amino acids. Trimming pared 4 bases from V and 9 bases from J, leaving 12 bases between. CDR1 and CDR2 (germline): MNHEY, SMNVEV (reference sequence). This chain's CDR3 is CASSSAGRQAFF. The CDR3 DNA follows: TGTGCCAGCAGTTCCGCGGGGAGGCAAGCTTTCTTT.

The chain has TRBV12-3 or TRBV12-4 and TRBJ2-2, with unresolved D. The V end was cut by 4 bases, the J end by 6 bases, with 3 bases between. This CDR3 is built from 11 residues. The CDR3 protein is CASSSPGELFF. CDR3 nucleotides: TGTGCCAGCAGTTCCCCCGGGGAGCTGTTTTTT.

The V gene is TRBV2, the J gene TRBJ2-5, with a tentative D call TRBD2 (6 bases). The CDR3 is 15 amino acids. Trimming left V 6 bases short and J 5 bases short, with 19 bases between. Looked up from germline, CDR1 is SNHLY and CDR2 is FYNNEI. This CDR3 reads CASRDGETGRETQYF. DNA of the CDR3: TGTGCCAGCAGAGACGGGGAGACTGGGAGGGAGACCCAGTACTTC.

The CDR3 sequence is CASSGTGGGNEQFF. In DNA, the CDR3 is TGCGCCAGCAGTGGCACAGGAGGTGGCAATGAGCAGTTCTTC. The chain has TRBV5-1 and TRBJ2-1; D could derive from TRBD1 or TRBD2 (5 bases each). CDR1 is SGHRS, CDR2 YFSETQ, per germline. V lost 5 bases, J lost 6 bases, and 15 bases lay in between. The CDR3 totals 14 residues.

The CDR3 region is CASSRLSGTNEKLFF. CDR3 sequence (DNA): TGTGCCAGCTCACGTCTTTCTGGGACTAATGAAAAACTGTTTTTT. The chain carries TRBV18 and TRBJ1-4; unclear D gene. Germline assignment: CDR1 KGHSH and CDR2 LQKENI. The V end was cut by 4 bases, the J end by 2 bases, with 11 bases between. The CDR3 has 15 amino acids.

The genes are TRBV10-3 and TRBJ1-5; no reliable D call. Trimming took off 3 bases at V and 0 bases at J, with 9 bases between the two ends. Germline values: CDR1 ENHRY, CDR2 SYGVKD. CDR3 length: 15 amino acids. In nucleotides, the CDR3 is TGTGCCATCAGTGACGAGGGAAATAGCAATCAGCCCCAGCATTTT. Its protein product is CAISDEGNSNQPQHF.